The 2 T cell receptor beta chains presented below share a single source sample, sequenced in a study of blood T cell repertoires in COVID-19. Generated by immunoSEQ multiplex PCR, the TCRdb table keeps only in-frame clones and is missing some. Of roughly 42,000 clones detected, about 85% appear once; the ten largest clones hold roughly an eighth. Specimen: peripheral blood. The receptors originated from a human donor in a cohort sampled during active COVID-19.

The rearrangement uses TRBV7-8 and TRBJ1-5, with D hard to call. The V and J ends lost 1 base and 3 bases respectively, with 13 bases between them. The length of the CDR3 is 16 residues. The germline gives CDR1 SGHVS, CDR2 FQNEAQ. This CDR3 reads CASSLVPAGTNQPQHF. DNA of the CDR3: TGTGCCAGCAGCTTAGTCCCCGCGGGAACCAATCAGCCCCAGCATTTT.

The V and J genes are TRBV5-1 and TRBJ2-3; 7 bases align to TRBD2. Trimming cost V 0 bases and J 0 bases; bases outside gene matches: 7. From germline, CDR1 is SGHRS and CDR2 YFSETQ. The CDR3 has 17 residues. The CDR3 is CASSLASRGSSTDTQYF. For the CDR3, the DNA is TGCGCCAGCAGCTTGGCGTCGCGGGGGTCTAGCACAGATACGCAGTATTTT.